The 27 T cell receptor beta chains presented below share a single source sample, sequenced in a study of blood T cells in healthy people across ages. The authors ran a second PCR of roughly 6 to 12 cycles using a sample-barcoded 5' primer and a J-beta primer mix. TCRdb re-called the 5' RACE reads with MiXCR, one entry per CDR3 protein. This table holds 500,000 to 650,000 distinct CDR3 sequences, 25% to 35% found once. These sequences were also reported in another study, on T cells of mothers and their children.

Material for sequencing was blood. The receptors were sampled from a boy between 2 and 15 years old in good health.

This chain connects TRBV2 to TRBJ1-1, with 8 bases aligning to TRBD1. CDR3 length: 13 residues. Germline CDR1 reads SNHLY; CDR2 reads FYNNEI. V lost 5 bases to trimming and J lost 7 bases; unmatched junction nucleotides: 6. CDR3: CASSTDRGGEAFF. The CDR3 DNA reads TGTGCCAGCAGTACCGACAGGGGTGGTGAAGCTTTCTTT.

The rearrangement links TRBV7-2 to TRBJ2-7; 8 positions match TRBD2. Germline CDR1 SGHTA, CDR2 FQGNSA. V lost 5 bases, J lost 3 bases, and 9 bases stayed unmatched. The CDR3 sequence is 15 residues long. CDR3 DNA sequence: TGTGCCAGCAGCCCCCCCAGAGCGGGAGACTACGAGCAGTACTTC. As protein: CASSPPRAGDYEQYF.

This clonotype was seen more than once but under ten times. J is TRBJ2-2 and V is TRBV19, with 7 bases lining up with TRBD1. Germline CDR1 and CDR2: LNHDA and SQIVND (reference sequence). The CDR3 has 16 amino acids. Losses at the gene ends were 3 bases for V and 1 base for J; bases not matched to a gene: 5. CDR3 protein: CASSIRDSENTGELFF. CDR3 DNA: TGTGCCAGTAGTATCCGGGACAGCGAGAACACCGGGGAGCTGTTTTTT.

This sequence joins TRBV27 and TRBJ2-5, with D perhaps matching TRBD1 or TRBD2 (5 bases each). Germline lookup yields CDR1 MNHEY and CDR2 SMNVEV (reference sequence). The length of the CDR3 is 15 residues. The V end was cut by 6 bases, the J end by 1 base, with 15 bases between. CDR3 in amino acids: CASRRGTDLQETQYF. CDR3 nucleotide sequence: TGTGCCAGCAGACGAGGGACCGACCTCCAAGAGACCCAGTACTTC.

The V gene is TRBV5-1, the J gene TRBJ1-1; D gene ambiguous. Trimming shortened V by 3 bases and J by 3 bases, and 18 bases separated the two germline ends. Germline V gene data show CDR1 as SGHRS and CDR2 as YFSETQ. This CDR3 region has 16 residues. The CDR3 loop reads CASSSMADARDTEAFF. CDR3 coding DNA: TGCGCCAGCAGCTCGATGGCAGACGCCCGCGACACTGAAGCTTTCTTT. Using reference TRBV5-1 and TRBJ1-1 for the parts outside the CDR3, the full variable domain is KAGVTQTPRYLIKTRGQQVTLSCSPISGHRSVSWYQQTPGQGLQFLFEYFSETQRNKGNFPGRFSGRQFSNSRSEMNVSTLELGDSALYLCASSSMADARDTEAFFGQGTRLTVV.

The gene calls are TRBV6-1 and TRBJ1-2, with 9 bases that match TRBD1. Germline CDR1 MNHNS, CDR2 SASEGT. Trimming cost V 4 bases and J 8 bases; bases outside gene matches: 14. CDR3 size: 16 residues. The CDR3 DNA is TGTGCCAGCAGTGCGGGACAGGGTAGATCTGTTGACGGCTACACCTTC. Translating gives CASSAGQGRSVDGYTF.

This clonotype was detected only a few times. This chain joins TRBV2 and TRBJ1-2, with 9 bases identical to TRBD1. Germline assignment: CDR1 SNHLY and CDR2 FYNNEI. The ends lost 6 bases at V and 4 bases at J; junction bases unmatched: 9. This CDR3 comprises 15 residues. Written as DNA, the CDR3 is TGTGCCAGCAGACGGGGACAGGGTCGGGGCTATGGCTACACCTTC. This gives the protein CASRRGQGRGYGYTF.

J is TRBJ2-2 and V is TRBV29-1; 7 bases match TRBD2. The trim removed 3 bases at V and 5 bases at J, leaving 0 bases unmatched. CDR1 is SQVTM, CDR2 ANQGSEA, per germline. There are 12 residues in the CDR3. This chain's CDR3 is CSVERETGELFF. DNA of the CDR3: TGCAGCGTTGAGCGGGAGACCGGGGAGCTGTTTTTT.

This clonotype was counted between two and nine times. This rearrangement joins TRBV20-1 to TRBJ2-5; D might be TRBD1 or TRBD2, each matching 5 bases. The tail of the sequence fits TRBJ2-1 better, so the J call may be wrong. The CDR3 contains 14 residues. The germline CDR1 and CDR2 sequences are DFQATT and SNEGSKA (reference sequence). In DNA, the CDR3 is TGCAGTGCTAGAGTCGGGACCGAGGGCTATGAGCAGTTCTTC. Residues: CSARVGTEGYEQFF.

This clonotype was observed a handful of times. The DNA of the CDR3 is TGTGCCACAATGGGGCGATCGCCATCCTCGAGCTCCTACAATGAGCAGTTCTTC. It encodes CATMGRSPSSSSYNEQFF. This chain links TRBV24-1 with TRBJ2-1; D might be TRBD1 (5 bases). Trimming cost V 10 bases and J 0 bases, with 24 bases left between them. This CDR3 comprises 18 residues. The V gene's germline CDR1 is KGHDR and CDR2 SFDVKD.

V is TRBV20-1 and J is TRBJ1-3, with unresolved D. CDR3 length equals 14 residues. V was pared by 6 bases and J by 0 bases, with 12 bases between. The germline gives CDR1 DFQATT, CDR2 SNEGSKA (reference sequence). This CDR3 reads CSAVDEYSGNTIYF. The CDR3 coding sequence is TGCAGTGCAGTGGACGAATACTCTGGAAACACCATATATTTT.

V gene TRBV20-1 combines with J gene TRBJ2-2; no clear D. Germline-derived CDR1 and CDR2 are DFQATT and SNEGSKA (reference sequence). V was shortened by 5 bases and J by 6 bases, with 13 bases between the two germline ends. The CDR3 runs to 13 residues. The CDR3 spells CSASFPDSGELFF. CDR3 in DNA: TGCAGTGCTTCCTTTCCTGACTCCGGGGAGCTGTTTTTT.

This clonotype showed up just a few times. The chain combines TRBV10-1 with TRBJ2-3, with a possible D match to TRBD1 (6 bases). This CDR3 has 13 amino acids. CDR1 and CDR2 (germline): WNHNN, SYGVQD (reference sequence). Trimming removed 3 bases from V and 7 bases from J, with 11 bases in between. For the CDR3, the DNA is TGCGCCAGCAGTGACCCCAGGGGTAATACGCAGTATTTT. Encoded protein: CASSDPRGNTQYF.

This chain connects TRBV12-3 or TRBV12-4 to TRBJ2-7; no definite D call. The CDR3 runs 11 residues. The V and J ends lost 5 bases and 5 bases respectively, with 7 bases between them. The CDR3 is CASSRLNEQYF. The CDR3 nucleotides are TGTGCCAGCAGTCGGTTAAACGAGCAGTACTTC.

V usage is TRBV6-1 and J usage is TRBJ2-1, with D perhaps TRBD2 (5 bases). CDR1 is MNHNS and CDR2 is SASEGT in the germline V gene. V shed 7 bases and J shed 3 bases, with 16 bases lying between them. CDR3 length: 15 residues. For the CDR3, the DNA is TGTGCCAGCATACGGGTGAGGGCCCTCTACAATGAGCAGTTCTTC. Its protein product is CASIRVRALYNEQFF.

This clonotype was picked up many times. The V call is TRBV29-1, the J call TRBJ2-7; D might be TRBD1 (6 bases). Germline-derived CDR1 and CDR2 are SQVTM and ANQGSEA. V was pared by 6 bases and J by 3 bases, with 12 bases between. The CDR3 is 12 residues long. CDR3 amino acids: CSVGTTGYEQYF. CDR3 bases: TGCAGCGTAGGCACGACAGGCTACGAGCAGTACTTC.

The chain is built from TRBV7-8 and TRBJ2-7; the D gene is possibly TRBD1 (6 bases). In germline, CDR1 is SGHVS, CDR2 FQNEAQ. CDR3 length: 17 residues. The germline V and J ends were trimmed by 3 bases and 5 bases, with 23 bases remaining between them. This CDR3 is CASSLKGLQGYYDEQYF. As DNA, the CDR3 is TGTGCCAGCAGCTTGAAGGGCCTGCAGGGGTACTACGACGAGCAGTACTTC. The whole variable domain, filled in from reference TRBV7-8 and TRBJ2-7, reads GAGVSQSPRYKVAKRGQDVALRCDPISGHVSLFWYQQALGQGPEFLTYFQNEAQLDKSGLPSDRFFAERPEGSVSTLKIQRTQQEDSAVYLCASSLKGLQGYYDEQYFGPGTRLTVT.

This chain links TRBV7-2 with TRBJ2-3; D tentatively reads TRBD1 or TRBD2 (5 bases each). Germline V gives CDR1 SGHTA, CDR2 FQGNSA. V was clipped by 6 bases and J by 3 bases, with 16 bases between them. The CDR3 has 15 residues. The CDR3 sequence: CASRRSGTHTDTQYF. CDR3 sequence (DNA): TGTGCCAGCAGGCGCAGTGGGACCCATACAGATACGCAGTATTTT. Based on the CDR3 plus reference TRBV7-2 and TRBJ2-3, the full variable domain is GAGVSQSPSNKVTEKGKDVELRCDPISGHTALYWYRQSLGQGLEFLIYFQGNSAPDKSGLPSDRFSAERTGGSVSTLTIQRTQQEDSAVYLCASRRSGTHTDTQYFGPGTRLTVL.

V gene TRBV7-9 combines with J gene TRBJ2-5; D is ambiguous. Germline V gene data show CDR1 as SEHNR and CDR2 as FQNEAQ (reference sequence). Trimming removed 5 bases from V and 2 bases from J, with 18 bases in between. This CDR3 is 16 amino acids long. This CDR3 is CASSPRGRPSQETQYF. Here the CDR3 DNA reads TGTGCCAGCAGCCCCCGTGGTAGGCCCAGTCAAGAGACCCAGTACTTC.

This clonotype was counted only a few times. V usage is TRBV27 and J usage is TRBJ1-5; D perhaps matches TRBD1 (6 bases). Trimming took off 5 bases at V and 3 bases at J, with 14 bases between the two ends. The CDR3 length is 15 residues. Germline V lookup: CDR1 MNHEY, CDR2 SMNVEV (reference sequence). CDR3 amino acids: CASSPLDRFNQPQHF. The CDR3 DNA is TGTGCCAGCAGTCCCCTAGACAGGTTCAATCAGCCCCAGCATTTT.

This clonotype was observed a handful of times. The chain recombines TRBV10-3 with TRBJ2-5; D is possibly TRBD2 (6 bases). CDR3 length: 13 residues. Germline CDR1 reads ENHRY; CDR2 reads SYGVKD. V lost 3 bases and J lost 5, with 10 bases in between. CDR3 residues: CAISDREWETQYF. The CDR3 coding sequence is TGTGCCATCAGTGATCGGGAGTGGGAGACCCAGTACTTC.

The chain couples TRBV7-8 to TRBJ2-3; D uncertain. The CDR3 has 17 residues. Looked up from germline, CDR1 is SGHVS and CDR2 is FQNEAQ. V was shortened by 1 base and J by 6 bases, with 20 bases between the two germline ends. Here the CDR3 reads CASSLGKVASLRDTQYF. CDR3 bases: TGTGCCAGCAGCTTAGGAAAGGTAGCATCCCTACGCGATACGCAGTATTTT.

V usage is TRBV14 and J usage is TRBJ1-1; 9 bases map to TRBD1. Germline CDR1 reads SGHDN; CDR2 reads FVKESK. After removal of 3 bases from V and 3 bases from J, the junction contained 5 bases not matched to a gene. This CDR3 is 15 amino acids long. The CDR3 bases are TGTGCCAGCAGCCAGGCGACAGGGGGTGACACTGAAGCTTTCTTT. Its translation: CASSQATGGDTEAFF.

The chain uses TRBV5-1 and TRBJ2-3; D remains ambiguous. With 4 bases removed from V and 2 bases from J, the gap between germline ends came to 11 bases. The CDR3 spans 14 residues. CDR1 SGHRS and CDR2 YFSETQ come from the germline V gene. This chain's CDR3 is CASSLVPPTDTQYF. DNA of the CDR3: TGCGCCAGCAGCCTAGTCCCACCCACAGATACGCAGTATTTT.

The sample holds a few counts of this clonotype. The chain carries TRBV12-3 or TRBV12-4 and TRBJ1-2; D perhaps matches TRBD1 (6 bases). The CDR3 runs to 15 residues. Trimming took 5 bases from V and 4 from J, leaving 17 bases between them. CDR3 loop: CASSHSVRGVYGYTF. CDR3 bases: TGTGCCAGCAGTCATAGCGTCAGGGGAGTCTATGGCTACACCTTC.

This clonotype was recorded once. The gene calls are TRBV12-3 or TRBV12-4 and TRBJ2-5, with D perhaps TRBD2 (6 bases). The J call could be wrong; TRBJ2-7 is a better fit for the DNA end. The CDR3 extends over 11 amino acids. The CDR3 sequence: CASRREYEQYF. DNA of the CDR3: TGTGCCAGCAGGCGGGAATACGAGCAGTACTTC.

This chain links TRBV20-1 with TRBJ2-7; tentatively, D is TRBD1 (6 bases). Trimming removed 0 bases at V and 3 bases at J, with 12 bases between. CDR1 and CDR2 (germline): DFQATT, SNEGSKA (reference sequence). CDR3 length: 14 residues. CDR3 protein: CSARESGQRYEQYF. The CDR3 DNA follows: TGCAGTGCTAGAGAATCCGGACAGCGCTACGAGCAGTACTTC.